Listed below are T cell receptor beta chains from one sample, sequenced in a study of OX40 agonist ivuxolimab in advanced cancers. TCRdb's copy holds only in-frame clones and misses some; the assay was immunoSEQ multiplex PCR. The repertoire has 67,000 or so clones, about 82% of them found once; the top ten carry 3.5% to 4%. Material: CD4+ or CD8+ T cells sorted from blood, obtained in a trial of the OX40 agonist ivuxolimab. The receptors were gathered from an adult with an advanced solid tumor such as melanoma, head and neck, liver or kidney cancer. Both conserved end residues are part of each CDR3. D genes are given only for firm matches. Not every row has a clone size; where given, it reads once, few, many or a size class.

NA,TRBJ2-7,TRBV14,NA,CASSQRPASSSLYEQYF,TGTGCCAGCAGCCAACGGCCTGCGAGCAGTAGCTTGTACGAGCAGTACTTC
NA,TRBJ2-7,TRBV7-9,once,CASSEPYEQYF,TGTGCCAGCAGTGAACCCTACGAGCAGTACTTC
NA,TRBJ2-1,TRBV2,NA,CASGPDSNEQFF,TGTGCCAGTGGACCTGATTCGAATGAGCAGTTCTTC
TRBD2,TRBJ2-7,TRBV7-4,NA,CASSLGSSTSGSDDEQYF,TGTGCCAGCAGCTTAGGGTCCTCTACTAGCGGGAGCGATGATGAGCAGTACTTC
NA,TRBJ2-5,TRBV11-2,NA,CASSLRGETRLETQYF,TGTGCCAGCAGCTTACGAGGGGAAACTAGGTTAGAGACCCAGTACTTC
NA,TRBJ1-1,TRBV11-1,NA,CASSFGVRTEAFF,TGTGCCAGCAGCTTCGGCGTGCGGACTGAAGCTTTCTTT
TRBD1,TRBJ2-3,TRBV4-1,few,CASSDRQGDDTQYF,TGCGCCAGCAGCGACCGACAGGGTGACGATACGCAGTATTTT
NA,TRBJ2-7,TRBV27,NA,CASSLVRDRGYEQYF,TGTGCCAGCAGTCTAGTAAGGGACCGAGGCTACGAGCAGTACTTC
NA,TRBJ2-3,TRBV2,NA,CASSRDSSTDTQYF,TGTGCCAGCAGTCGGGACTCTTCCACAGATACGCAGTATTTT
NA,TRBJ2-1,TRBV11-1,NA,CASSSLAPTYNEQFF,TGTGCCAGCAGCTCGCTAGCGCCAACCTACAATGAGCAGTTCTTC
NA,TRBJ1-5,TRBV7-6,NA,CASSQGVIDQPQHF,TGTGCCAGCAGCCAAGGGGTGATAGATCAGCCCCAGCATTTT
NA,TRBJ2-1,TRBV18,NA,CASSPFKAGYNEQFF,TGTGCCAGCTCACCATTCAAGGCGGGGTACAATGAGCAGTTCTTC
TRBD1,TRBJ2-1,TRBV19,NA,CASSTGTGYNEQFF,TGTGCCAGTAGTACCGGGACAGGGTACAATGAGCAGTTCTTC
NA,TRBJ1-6,TRBV7-6,once,CAVGTQQNSPLHF,TGTGCCGTCGGGACACAACAGAATTCACCCCTCCACTTT
NA,TRBJ1-5,TRBV7-8,NA,CASSLALGRGGQPQHF,TGTGCCAGCAGCTTAGCGCTCGGCAGGGGAGGTCAGCCCCAGCATTTT
NA,TRBJ2-6,TRBV7-2,once,CASSQAGGANVLTF,TGTGCCAGCAGCCAGGCCGGGGGGGCCAACGTCCTGACTTTC
NA,TRBJ2-1,TRBV7-9,NA,CASSPPGTRFRESGEQFF,TGTGCCAGCAGCCCACCCGGGACCCGTTTCAGAGAGTCTGGGGAGCAGTTCTTC
TRBD2,TRBJ2-2,TRBV5-1,NA,CASSDPGLAYTGELFF,TGCGCCAGCAGCGACCCGGGACTAGCGTACACCGGGGAGCTGTTTTTT
NA,TRBJ1-1,TRBV10-3,NA,CAISEYTEAFF,TGTGCCATCAGTGAGTACACTGAAGCTTTCTTT
NA,TRBJ1-1,TRBV28,once,CAIRERGRGSYTEAFF,TGTGCCATCCGAGAAAGGGGAAGGGGCAGCTACACTGAAGCTTTCTTT
NA,TRBJ1-1,TRBV28,NA,CASTGDPVRNTEAFF,TGTGCCAGCACGGGAGACCCAGTCCGAAACACTGAAGCTTTCTTT
NA,TRBJ2-7,TRBV7-2,NA,CASSSDGGYEQYF,TGTGCCAGCAGCTCCGACGGTGGATACGAGCAGTACTTC
NA,TRBJ2-1,TRBV5-1,NA,CASSSNGGEQFF,TGCGCCAGCAGCTCCAACGGGGGTGAGCAGTTCTTC
NA,TRBJ2-3,TRBV14,few,CASSQDLVDTQYF,TGTGCCAGCAGCCAAGATCTGGTAGATACGCAGTATTTT
NA,TRBJ2-2,TRBV9,NA,CASSVEWAGELFF,TGTGCCAGCAGCGTAGAGTGGGCCGGGGAGCTGTTTTTT
NA,TRBJ1-1,TRBV28,once,CASALGDFYTEAFF,TGTGCCAGCGCACTAGGGGATTTCTACACTGAAGCTTTCTTT